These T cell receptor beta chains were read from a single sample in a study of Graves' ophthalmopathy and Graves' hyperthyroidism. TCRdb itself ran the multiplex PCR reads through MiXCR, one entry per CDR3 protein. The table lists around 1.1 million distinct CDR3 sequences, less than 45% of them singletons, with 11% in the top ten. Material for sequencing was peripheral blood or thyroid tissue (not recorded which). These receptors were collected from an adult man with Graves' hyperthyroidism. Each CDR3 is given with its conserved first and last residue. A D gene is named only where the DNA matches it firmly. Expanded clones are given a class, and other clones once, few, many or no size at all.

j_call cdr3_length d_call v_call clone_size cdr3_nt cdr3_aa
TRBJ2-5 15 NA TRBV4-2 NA TGTGCCAGCAGCCAAGTAGGGAACAACCAAGAGACCCAGTACTTC CASSQVGNNQETQYF
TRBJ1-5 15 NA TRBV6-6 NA TGTGCCAGCACTTGGGAATTCGGTAGCAATCAGCCCCAGCATTTT CASTWEFGSNQPQHF
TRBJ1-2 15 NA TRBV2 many TGTGCCAGCAGTGAAAGCCATCCCCAGAACTATGGCTACACCTTC CASSESHPQNYGYTF
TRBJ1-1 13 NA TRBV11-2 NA TGTGCCAGCAGCGTTGAATGGGTCACTGAAGCTTTCTTT CASSVEWVTEAFF
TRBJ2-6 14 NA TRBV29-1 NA TGCAGCGTTAATTTAGGGCTTGGGGCCAACGTCCTGACTTTC CSVNLGLGANVLTF
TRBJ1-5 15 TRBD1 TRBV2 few TGTGCCAGCTCACTGGGACAGCCAAGCAATCAGCCCCAGCATTTT CASSLGQPSNQPQHF
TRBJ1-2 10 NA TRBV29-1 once TGCAGCGTTAAGGGAGGAAGCTACACCTTC CSVKGGSYTF
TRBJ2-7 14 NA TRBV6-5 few TGTGCCAGCAGGGGAGGGAGAGGGGGATACGAGCAGTACTTC CASRGGRGGYEQYF
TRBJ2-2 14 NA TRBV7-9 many TGTGCCAGCAGCTACCTCCGGGTGGACGGGGAGCTGTTTTTT CASSYLRVDGELFF
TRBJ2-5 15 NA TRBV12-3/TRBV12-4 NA TGTGCCAGCAGTTTTTTTTTCGAGGGACAAGAGACCCAGTACTTC CASSFFFEGQETQYF
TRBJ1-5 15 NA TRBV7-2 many TGTGCCAGCAGCTTAGACGGGGGGTCGCGTCAGCCCCAGCATTTT CASSLDGGSRQPQHF
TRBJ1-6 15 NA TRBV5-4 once TGTGCCAGCAGCACCGGCAGGGGAAGTAGTTCACCCCTCCACTTT CASSTGRGSSSPLHF
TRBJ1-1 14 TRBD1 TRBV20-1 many TGCAGTGCTAGGGGCTACAGGGGGAACACTGAAGCTTTCTTT CSARGYRGNTEAFF
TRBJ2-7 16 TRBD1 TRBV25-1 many TGTGCCAGCAGTGCACAACCGGGACAGGGATCCTACGAGCAGTACTTC CASSAQPGQGSYEQYF
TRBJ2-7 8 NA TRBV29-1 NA TGCAGCGGGACCGAGCAGTACTTC CSGTEQYF
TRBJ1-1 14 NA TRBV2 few TGTGCCAGCAGTGACCGTGCCTTGAACACTGAAGCTTTCTTT CASSDRALNTEAFF
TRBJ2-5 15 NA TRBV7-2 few TGTGCCAGCAGCCCCGGGGGCGGATACCAAGAGACCCAGTACTTC CASSPGGGYQETQYF
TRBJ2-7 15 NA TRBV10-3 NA NA CASILGGPQNYEQYF
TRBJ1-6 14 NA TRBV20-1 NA TGCAGTGCCTCGAGAGGGGCCAATAATTCACCCCTCCACTTT CSASRGANNSPLHF
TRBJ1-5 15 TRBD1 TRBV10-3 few TGTGCCATCAGTGTGGTAGGGGGCGACGGTCAGCCCCAGCATTTT CAISVVGGDGQPQHF
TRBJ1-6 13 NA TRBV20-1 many TGCAGTGCTAGAGCAGACAGGAATTCACCCCTCCACTTT CSARADRNSPLHF
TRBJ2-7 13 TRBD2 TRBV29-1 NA TGCAGCTTTACTAGCGGGGACCTCTACGAGCAGTACTTC CSFTSGDLYEQYF
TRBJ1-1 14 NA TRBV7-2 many TGTGCCAGCAGCGCCGACAGGTTAAACACTGAAGCTTTCTTT CASSADRLNTEAFF
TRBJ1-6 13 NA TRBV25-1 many TGTGCCAGCAGCGGGGCGATGGGGACACCCCTCCACTTT CASSGAMGTPLHF
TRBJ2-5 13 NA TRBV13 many TGTGCCAGCAGCCGCCCTGCTGTTGCGACCCAGTACTTC CASSRPAVATQYF
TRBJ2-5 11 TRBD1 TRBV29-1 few TGCAGCGTTGCCGGGACAGGGACCCAGTACTTC CSVAGTGTQYF
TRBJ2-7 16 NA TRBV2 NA TGTGCCAGCAGTTACTCGGCCCCCAGACCCTCCTACGAGCAGTACTTC CASSYSAPRPSYEQYF